A selection of T cell receptor beta chains follows, all from one sample in a study of T cells in Graves' hyperthyroidism and ophthalmopathy. Via MiXCR, TCRdb re-called the multiplex PCR reads, giving one row per CDR3 protein. The data contain hundreds of thousands of distinct CDR3 sequences, 15% to 20% of them singletons. Sequencing was performed on blood. These receptors came from a woman between 40 and 50 years old with Graves' ophthalmopathy. CDR3s include the opening cysteine and the closing phenylalanine or tryptophan. Fields, in order: D gene, clone size, V gene, J gene, CDR3 protein, CDR3 DNA. D genes are given only for firm matches. Not every row has a clone size; where given, it reads once, few, many or a size class.

d_call: NA; clone_size: NA; v_call: TRBV12-3/TRBV12-4; j_call: TRBJ2-5; cdr3_aa: CASSSGGAQYF; cdr3_nt: TGTGCCAGCAGTTCGGGCGGGGCCCAGTACTTC
d_call: TRBD1; clone_size: NA; v_call: TRBV9; j_call: TRBJ2-7; cdr3_aa: CASSVGQGGPYEQYF; cdr3_nt: TGTGCCAGCAGCGTCGGACAGGGAGGTCCCTACGAGCAGTACTTC
d_call: NA; clone_size: many; v_call: TRBV2; j_call: TRBJ1-5; cdr3_aa: CASSEYSTSNQPQHF; cdr3_nt: TGTGCCAGCAGTGAATACAGCACTAGCAATCAGCCCCAGCATTTT
d_call: TRBD1; clone_size: few; v_call: TRBV11-2; j_call: TRBJ2-3; cdr3_aa: CASSGTGTGAFDTQYF; cdr3_nt: TGTGCCAGCAGCGGTACCGGGACAGGGGCTTTTGATACGCAGTATTTT
d_call: NA; clone_size: NA; v_call: TRBV19; j_call: TRBJ2-6; cdr3_aa: CASSIDVESSGANVLTF; cdr3_nt: TGTGCCAGTAGTATAGATGTAGAGAGCTCTGGGGCCAACGTCCTGACTTTC
d_call: NA; clone_size: many; v_call: TRBV10-2; j_call: TRBJ1-1; cdr3_aa: CASTRGTGTEAFF; cdr3_nt: TGCGCCAGCACGAGAGGGACGGGCACTGAAGCTTTCTTT
d_call: NA; clone_size: NA; v_call: TRBV6-1; j_call: TRBJ2-2; cdr3_aa: CASSERDRNTGELFF; cdr3_nt: TGTGCCAGCAGTGAGCGGGACAGAAACACCGGGGAGCTGTTTTTT
d_call: TRBD2; clone_size: many; v_call: TRBV5-1; j_call: TRBJ2-4; cdr3_aa: CASSLGLAAKNIQYF; cdr3_nt: TGCGCCAGCAGCCTAGGACTAGCGGCCAAAAACATTCAGTACTTC
d_call: NA; clone_size: NA; v_call: TRBV20-1; j_call: TRBJ2-2; cdr3_aa: CSARRGTAGELFF; cdr3_nt: TGCAGTGCTAGACGGGGGACAGCTGGGGAGCTGTTTTTT
d_call: NA; clone_size: few; v_call: TRBV3-1; j_call: TRBJ2-7; cdr3_aa: CASSFKIGNKLHEQYF; cdr3_nt: TGTGCCAGCAGCTTCAAGATCGGGAATAAACTCCACGAGCAGTACTTC
d_call: TRBD2; clone_size: few; v_call: TRBV20-1; j_call: TRBJ2-2; cdr3_aa: CSARDHSGGADTGELFF; cdr3_nt: TGCAGTGCTAGAGATCATAGCGGGGGGGCCGACACCGGGGAGCTGTTTTTT
d_call: NA; clone_size: few; v_call: TRBV4-2; j_call: TRBJ1-2; cdr3_aa: CASSQDEGRGGYTF; cdr3_nt: TGTGCCAGCAGCCAAGATGAGGGGAGGGGTGGCTACACCTTC
d_call: TRBD2; clone_size: many; v_call: TRBV27; j_call: TRBJ2-7; cdr3_aa: CASRGPTFSGNSYEQYF; cdr3_nt: TGTGCCAGCAGGGGGCCTACGTTCAGCGGGAATTCCTACGAGCAGTACTTC
d_call: TRBD2; clone_size: many; v_call: TRBV20-1; j_call: TRBJ2-1; cdr3_aa: CSAAWAGGFLEEQFF; cdr3_nt: TGCAGTGCCGCTTGGGCGGGAGGGTTCTTGGAGGAGCAGTTCTTC
d_call: NA; clone_size: NA; v_call: TRBV5-6; j_call: TRBJ1-6; cdr3_aa: CASSFEDDSPLHF; cdr3_nt: TGTGCCAGCAGCTTCGAAGACGATTCACCCCTCCACTTT
d_call: NA; clone_size: many; v_call: TRBV27; j_call: TRBJ1-3; cdr3_aa: CASSQGDPSGNTIYF; cdr3_nt: TGTGCCAGCAGCCAAGGGGATCCCTCTGGAAACACCATATATTTT
d_call: TRBD1; clone_size: few; v_call: TRBV7-9; j_call: TRBJ2-1; cdr3_aa: CASSHPGQGSYNEQFF; cdr3_nt: TGTGCCAGCAGCCACCCCGGACAGGGTTCCTACAATGAGCAGTTCTTC
d_call: NA; clone_size: many; v_call: TRBV11-2; j_call: TRBJ2-7; cdr3_aa: CASSLRGFYEQYF; cdr3_nt: TGTGCCAGCAGCTTACGGGGCTTCTACGAGCAGTACTTC
d_call: NA; clone_size: NA; v_call: TRBV29-1; j_call: TRBJ2-5; cdr3_aa: CSAAPFEARETQYF; cdr3_nt: TGCAGCGCCGCGCCGTTTGAAGCTAGAGAGACCCAGTACTTC
d_call: TRBD2; clone_size: many; v_call: TRBV6-6; j_call: TRBJ2-3; cdr3_aa: CASSYDWGGRGTDTQYF; cdr3_nt: TGTGCCAGCAGTTACGATTGGGGCGGGAGGGGGACAGATACGCAGTATTTT
d_call: TRBD1; clone_size: many; v_call: TRBV5-1; j_call: TRBJ2-5; cdr3_aa: CASSPPTGKAETQYF; cdr3_nt: TGCGCCAGCAGCCCGCCGACAGGGAAGGCTGAGACCCAGTACTTC
d_call: NA; clone_size: many; v_call: TRBV28; j_call: TRBJ2-7; cdr3_aa: CASSPGTPPEQYF; cdr3_nt: TGTGCCAGCAGCCCAGGGACTCCTCCCGAGCAGTACTTC
d_call: TRBD1; clone_size: many; v_call: TRBV6-1; j_call: TRBJ2-1; cdr3_aa: CASRAGVAGGNEQFF; cdr3_nt: TGTGCCAGCCGAGCCGGCGTCGCAGGGGGCAATGAGCAGTTCTTC
d_call: TRBD2; clone_size: many; v_call: TRBV20-1; j_call: TRBJ2-7; cdr3_aa: CSATWDGGNSLLYEQYF; cdr3_nt: TGCAGTGCCACATGGGACGGGGGGAACTCACTGCTCTACGAGCAGTACTTC
d_call: TRBD2; clone_size: many; v_call: TRBV27; j_call: TRBJ2-3; cdr3_aa: CASSLSAASGSITDTQYF; cdr3_nt: TGTGCCAGCAGTTTATCGGCGGCTAGCGGGAGCATCACAGATACGCAGTATTTT
d_call: NA; clone_size: NA; v_call: TRBV7-8; j_call: TRBJ1-5; cdr3_aa: CASSLGGAGTTPQHF; cdr3_nt: TGTGCCAGCAGCTTAGGGGGGGCAGGGACAACCCCCCAGCATTTT
d_call: NA; clone_size: NA; v_call: TRBV28; j_call: TRBJ2-2; cdr3_aa: CASSNPSGTGELFF; cdr3_nt: TGTGCCAGCAGTAACCCCTCGGGCACCGGGGAGCTGTTTTTT
d_call: NA; clone_size: NA; v_call: TRBV7-2; j_call: TRBJ2-7; cdr3_aa: CASSSVGQISYEQYF; cdr3_nt: TGTGCCAGCAGTTCCGTCGGCCAGATCTCCTACGAGCAGTACTTC
d_call: NA; clone_size: few; v_call: TRBV20-1; j_call: TRBJ2-1; cdr3_aa: CSASWVTVLGNEQFF; cdr3_nt: TGCAGTGCTAGTTGGGTGACAGTCTTGGGCAATGAGCAGTTCTTC
d_call: NA; clone_size: many; v_call: TRBV3-1; j_call: TRBJ2-1; cdr3_aa: CASSQGPGEYNEQFF; cdr3_nt: TGTGCCAGCAGCCAAGGCCCGGGGGAATACAATGAGCAGTTCTTC
d_call: NA; clone_size: NA; v_call: TRBV6-1; j_call: TRBJ1-3; cdr3_aa: CASSEVSGNTIYF; cdr3_nt: TGTGCCAGCAGTGAAGTCTCTGGAAACACCATATATTTT
d_call: NA; clone_size: many; v_call: TRBV20-1; j_call: TRBJ2-1; cdr3_aa: CSASYYENEQFF; cdr3_nt: TGCAGTGCTAGCTACTACGAGAATGAGCAGTTCTTC
d_call: NA; clone_size: many; v_call: TRBV2; j_call: TRBJ2-1; cdr3_aa: CASSSEYYNEQFF; cdr3_nt: TGTGCCAGCAGCTCCGAATACTACAATGAGCAGTTCTTC
d_call: TRBD2; clone_size: many; v_call: TRBV2; j_call: TRBJ2-1; cdr3_aa: CASSGLAGAEQFF; cdr3_nt: TGTGCCAGCAGTGGGCTAGCGGGAGCTGAGCAGTTCTTC
d_call: NA; clone_size: many; v_call: TRBV11-2; j_call: TRBJ2-7; cdr3_aa: CASSATGTPAYEQYF; cdr3_nt: TGTGCCAGCAGCGCCACCGGGACCCCGGCCTACGAGCAGTACTTC
d_call: NA; clone_size: NA; v_call: TRBV3-1; j_call: TRBJ2-7; cdr3_aa: CASSQGQGRNEQYF; cdr3_nt: TGTGCCAGCAGCCAAGGGCAGGGGCGCAACGAGCAGTACTTC
d_call: TRBD2; clone_size: NA; v_call: TRBV3-1; j_call: TRBJ2-3; cdr3_aa: CASSPEPAGDTDTQYF; cdr3_nt: TGTGCCAGCAGCCCCGAACCAGCGGGGGACACAGATACGCAGTATTTT
d_call: TRBD2; clone_size: few; v_call: TRBV6-7; j_call: TRBJ2-1; cdr3_aa: CASSSGGCSGSRSYNEQFF; cdr3_nt: TGTGCCAGCAGTTCCGGGGGTTGTAGCGGGAGCCGGTCCTACAATGAGCAGTTCTTC
d_call: NA; clone_size: many; v_call: TRBV20-1; j_call: TRBJ2-7; cdr3_aa: CSARDKTTEQYF; cdr3_nt: TGCAGTGCTAGAGATAAGACGACCGAGCAGTACTTC
d_call: TRBD2; clone_size: NA; v_call: TRBV5-1; j_call: TRBJ2-7; cdr3_aa: CASSLSGTSGRGVYEQYF; cdr3_nt: TGCGCCAGCAGCTTGAGCGGGACTAGCGGGAGGGGAGTATACGAGCAGTACTTC
d_call: NA; clone_size: many; v_call: TRBV29-1; j_call: TRBJ2-1; cdr3_aa: CSVRRTPQGNEQFF; cdr3_nt: TGCAGCGTACGGCGCACGCCCCAGGGCAATGAGCAGTTCTTC
d_call: NA; clone_size: many; v_call: TRBV24-1; j_call: TRBJ2-5; cdr3_aa: CATSDLPRAGTQETQYF; cdr3_nt: TGTGCCACCAGTGATTTGCCCCGAGCCGGGACCCAAGAGACCCAGTACTTC